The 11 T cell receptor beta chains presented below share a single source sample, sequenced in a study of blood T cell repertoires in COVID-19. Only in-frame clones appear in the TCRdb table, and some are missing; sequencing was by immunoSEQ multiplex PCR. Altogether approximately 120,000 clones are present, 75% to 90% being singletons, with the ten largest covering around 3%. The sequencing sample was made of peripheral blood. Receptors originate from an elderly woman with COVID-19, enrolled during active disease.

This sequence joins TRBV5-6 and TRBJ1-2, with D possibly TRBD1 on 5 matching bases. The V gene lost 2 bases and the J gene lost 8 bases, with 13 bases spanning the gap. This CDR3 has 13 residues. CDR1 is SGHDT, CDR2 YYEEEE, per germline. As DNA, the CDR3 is TGTGCCAGCAGCTTATCCCAGGGTGGGGGCTACACCTTC. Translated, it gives CASSLSQGGGYTF.

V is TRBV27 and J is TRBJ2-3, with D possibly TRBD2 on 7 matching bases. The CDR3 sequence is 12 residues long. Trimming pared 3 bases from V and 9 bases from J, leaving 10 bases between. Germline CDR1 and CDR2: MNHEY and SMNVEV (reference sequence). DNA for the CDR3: TGTGCCAGCAGTTTCTGGGGGGGCACGCAGTATTTT. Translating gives CASSFWGGTQYF.

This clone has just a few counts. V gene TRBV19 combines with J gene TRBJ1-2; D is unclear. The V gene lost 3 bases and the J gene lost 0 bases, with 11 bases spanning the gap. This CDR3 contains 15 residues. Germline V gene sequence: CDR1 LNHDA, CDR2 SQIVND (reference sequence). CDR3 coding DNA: TGTGCCAGTAGTATTTCACGGGGAGCTAACTATGGCTACACCTTC. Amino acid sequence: CASSISRGANYGYTF.

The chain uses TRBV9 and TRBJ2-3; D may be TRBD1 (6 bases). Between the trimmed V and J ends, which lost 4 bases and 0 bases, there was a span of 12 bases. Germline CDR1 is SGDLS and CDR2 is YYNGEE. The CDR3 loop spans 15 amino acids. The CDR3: CASSLLTGSTDTQYF. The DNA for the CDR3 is TGTGCCAGCAGCTTACTTACAGGGAGCACAGATACGCAGTATTTT.

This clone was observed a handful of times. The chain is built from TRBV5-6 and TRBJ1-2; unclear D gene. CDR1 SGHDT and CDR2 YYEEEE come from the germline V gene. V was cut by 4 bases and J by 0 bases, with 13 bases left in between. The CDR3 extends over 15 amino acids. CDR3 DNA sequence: TGTGCCAGCAGCGATACGAGAGTAGCTAACTATGGCTACACCTTC. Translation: CASSDTRVANYGYTF.

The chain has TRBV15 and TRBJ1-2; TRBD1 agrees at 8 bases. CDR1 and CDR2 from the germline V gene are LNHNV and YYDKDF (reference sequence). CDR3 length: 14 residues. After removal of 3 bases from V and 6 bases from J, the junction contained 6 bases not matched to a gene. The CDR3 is CATSRPDRANGYTF. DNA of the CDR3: TGTGCCACCAGCAGGCCGGACAGGGCCAATGGCTACACCTTC.

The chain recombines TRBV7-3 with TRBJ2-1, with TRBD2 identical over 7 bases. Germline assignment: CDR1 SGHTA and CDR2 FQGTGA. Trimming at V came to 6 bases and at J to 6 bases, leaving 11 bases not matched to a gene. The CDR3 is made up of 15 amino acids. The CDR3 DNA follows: TGTGCCAGCAGTCCTTCTAGCGGAACCATCAATGAGCAGTTCTTC. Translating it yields CASSPSSGTINEQFF.

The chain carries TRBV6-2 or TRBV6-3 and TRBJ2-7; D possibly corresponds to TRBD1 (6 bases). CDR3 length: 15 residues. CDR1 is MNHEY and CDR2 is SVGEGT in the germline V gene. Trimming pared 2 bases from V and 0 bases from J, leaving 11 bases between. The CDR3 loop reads CASSYDLGGSYEQYF. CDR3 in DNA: TGTGCCAGCAGTTACGATTTAGGGGGCTCCTACGAGCAGTACTTC.

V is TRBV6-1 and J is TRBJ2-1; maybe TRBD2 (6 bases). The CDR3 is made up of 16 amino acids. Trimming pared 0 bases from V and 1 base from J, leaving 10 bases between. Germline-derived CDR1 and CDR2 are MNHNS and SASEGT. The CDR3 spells CASSEARRGSYNEQFF. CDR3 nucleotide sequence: TGTGCCAGCAGTGAAGCGAGGAGGGGTTCCTACAATGAGCAGTTCTTC.

The CDR3 is CASSYSTGGGIQYF. The CDR3 region has the DNA TGTGCCAGCAGTTACTCGACAGGGGGCGGCATTCAGTACTTC. The chain has TRBV6-5 and TRBJ2-4; TRBD1 aligns across 10 bases. V was pared by 0 bases and J by 9 bases, with 2 bases of the junction left unmatched. Germline V gene sequence: CDR1 MNHEY, CDR2 SVGAGI. CDR3 length: 14 amino acids.

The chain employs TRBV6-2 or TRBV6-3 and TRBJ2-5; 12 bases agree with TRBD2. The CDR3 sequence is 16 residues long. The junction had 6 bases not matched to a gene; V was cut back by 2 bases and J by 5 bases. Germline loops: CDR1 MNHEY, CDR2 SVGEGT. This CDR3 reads CASSYGGLAGKETQYF. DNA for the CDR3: TGTGCCAGCAGTTACGGAGGACTAGCGGGGAAGGAGACCCAGTACTTC.